This TCR beta chain was obtained from a study of T cell clones after liver transplantation. For the study at large: A pre-transplant mixed lymphocyte reaction with TCRbeta sequencing defined graft-donor-reactive clones followed in post-transplant blood. Samples came pre-transplant, pre-randomization before withdrawal, and post-randomization after withdrawal ended. Study results and caveats: Conclusions were preliminary, with small, heterogeneous patient groups.

Concerning this clone: Its antigen is not known.

The table came from immunoSEQ multiplex PCR; TCRdb's copy has only in-frame clones and leaves some out. This table has around 80,000 clones, roughly 85% appearing once. Thawed unstimulated PBMCs were FACS-sorted by CD3, CD4 and CD8 into two populations. This specimen was CD4+ T cells from blood, taken approximately 3.5 years after liver transplant. The sequence was obtained from a human patient who received a liver transplant. Some T cells may be graft donor cells.

The CDR3 spells CASSFLGLASYEQFF. The CDR3 region has the DNA TGTGCCAGCAGCTTCCTTGGACTAGCGAGCTATGAGCAGTTCTTC. V is TRBV7-2 and J is TRBJ2-1, with 9 bases lining up with TRBD2. Unmatched junction bases numbered 8, after V lost 3 bases and J lost 8 bases. CDR1 is SGHTA, CDR2 FQGNSA, per germline. The CDR3 covers 15 residues.